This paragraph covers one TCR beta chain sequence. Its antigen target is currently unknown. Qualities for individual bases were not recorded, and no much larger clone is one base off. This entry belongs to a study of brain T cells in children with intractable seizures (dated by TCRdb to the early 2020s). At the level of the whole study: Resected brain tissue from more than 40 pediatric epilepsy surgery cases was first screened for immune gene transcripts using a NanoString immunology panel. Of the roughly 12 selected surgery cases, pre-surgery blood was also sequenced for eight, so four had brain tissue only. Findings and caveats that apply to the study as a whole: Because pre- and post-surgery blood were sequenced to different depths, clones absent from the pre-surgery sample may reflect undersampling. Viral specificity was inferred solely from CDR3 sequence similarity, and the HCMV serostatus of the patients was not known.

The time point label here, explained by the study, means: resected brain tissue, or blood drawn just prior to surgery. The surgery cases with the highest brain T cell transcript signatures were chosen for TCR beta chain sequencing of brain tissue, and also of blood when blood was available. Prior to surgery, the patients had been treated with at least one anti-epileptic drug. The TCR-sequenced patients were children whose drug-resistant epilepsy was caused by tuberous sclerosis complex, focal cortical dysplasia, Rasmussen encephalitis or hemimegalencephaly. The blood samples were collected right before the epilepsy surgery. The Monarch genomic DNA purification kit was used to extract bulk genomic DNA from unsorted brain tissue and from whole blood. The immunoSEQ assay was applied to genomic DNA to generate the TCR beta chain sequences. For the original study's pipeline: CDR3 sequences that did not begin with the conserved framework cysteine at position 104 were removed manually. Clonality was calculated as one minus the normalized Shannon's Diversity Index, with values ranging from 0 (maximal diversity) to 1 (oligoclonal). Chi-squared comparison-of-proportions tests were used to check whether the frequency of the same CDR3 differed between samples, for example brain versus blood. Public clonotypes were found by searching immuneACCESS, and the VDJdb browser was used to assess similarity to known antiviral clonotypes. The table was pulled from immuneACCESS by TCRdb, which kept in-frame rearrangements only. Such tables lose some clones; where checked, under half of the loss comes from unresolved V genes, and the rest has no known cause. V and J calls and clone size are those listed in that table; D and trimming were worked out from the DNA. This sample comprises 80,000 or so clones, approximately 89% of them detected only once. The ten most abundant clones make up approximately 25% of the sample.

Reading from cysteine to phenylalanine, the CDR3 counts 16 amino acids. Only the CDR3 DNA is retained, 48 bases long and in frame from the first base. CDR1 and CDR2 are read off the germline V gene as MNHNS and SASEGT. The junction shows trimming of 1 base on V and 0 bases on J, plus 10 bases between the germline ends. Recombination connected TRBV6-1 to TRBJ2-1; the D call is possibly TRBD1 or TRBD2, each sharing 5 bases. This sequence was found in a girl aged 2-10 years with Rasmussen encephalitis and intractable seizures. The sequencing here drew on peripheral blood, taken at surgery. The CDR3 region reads CASSEERGSSYNEQFF. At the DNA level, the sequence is TGTGCCAGCAGTGAAGAGAGGGGAAGCTCCTACAATGAGCAGTTCTTC.